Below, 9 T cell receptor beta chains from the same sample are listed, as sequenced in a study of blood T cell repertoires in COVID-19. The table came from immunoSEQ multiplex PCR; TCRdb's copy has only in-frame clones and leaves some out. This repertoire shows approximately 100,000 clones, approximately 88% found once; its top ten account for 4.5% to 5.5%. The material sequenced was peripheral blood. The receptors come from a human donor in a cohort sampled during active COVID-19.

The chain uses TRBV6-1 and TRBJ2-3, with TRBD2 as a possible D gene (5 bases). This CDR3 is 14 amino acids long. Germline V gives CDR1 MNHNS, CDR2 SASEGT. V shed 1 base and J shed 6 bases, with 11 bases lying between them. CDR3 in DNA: TGTGCCAGCAGTGAAGGGTGGGAGCTGGATACGCAGTATTTT. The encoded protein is CASSEGWELDTQYF.

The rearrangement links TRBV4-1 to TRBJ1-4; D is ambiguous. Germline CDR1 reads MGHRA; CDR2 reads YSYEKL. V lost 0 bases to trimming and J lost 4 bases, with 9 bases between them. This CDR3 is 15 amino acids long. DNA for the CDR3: TGCGCCAGCAGCCAAGACTTCCGGAGTAATGAAAAACTGTTTTTT. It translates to CASSQDFRSNEKLFF.

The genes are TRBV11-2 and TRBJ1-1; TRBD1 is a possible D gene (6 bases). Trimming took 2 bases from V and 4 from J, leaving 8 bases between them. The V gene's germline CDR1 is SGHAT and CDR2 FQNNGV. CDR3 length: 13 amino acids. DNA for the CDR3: TGTGCCAGCAGCTTAACAGGGCCCACTGAAGCTTTCTTT. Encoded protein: CASSLTGPTEAFF.

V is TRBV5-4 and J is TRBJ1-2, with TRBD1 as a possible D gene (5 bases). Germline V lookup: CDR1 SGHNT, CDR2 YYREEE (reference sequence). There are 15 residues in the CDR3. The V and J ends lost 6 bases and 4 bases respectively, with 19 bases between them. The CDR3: CASIEFGGRGYGYTF. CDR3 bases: TGTGCCAGCATCGAGTTTGGGGGGAGAGGCTATGGCTACACCTTC. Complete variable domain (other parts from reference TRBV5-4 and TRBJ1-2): ETGVTQSPTHLIKTRGQQVTLRCSSQSGHNTVSWYQQALGQGPQFIFQYYREEENGRGNFPPRFSGLQFPNYSSELNVNALELDDSALYLCASIEFGGRGYGYTFGSGTRLTVV.

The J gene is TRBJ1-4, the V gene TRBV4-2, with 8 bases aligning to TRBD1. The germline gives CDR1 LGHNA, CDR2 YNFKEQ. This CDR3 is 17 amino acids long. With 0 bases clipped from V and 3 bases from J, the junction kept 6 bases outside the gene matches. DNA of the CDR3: TGTGCCAGCAGCCAAGAGGGCAGGGGGCTTCCTAATGAAAAACTGTTTTTT. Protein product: CASSQEGRGLPNEKLFF.

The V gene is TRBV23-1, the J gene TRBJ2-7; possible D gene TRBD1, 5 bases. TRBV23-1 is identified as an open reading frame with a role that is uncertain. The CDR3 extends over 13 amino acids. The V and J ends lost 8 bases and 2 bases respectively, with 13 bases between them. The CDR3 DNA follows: TGCGCCAGCTGCCAAGACAGAGCCTACGAGCAGTACTTC. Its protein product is CASCQDRAYEQYF.

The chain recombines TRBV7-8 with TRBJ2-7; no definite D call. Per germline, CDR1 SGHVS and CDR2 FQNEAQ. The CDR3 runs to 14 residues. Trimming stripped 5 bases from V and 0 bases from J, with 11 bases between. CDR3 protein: CASSGQVSSYEQYF. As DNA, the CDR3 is TGTGCCAGCAGCGGGCAGGTGAGCTCCTACGAGCAGTACTTC.

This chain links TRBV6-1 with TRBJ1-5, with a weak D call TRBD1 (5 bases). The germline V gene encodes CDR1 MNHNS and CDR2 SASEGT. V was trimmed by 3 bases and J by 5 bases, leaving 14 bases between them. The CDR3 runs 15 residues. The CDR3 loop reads CASSDVGRAHQPQHF. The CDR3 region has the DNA TGTGCCAGCAGTGATGTGGGGCGCGCGCATCAGCCCCAGCATTTT.

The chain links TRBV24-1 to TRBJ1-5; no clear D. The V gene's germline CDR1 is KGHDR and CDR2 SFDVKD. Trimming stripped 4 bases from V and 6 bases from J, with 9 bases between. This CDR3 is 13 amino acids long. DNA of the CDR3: TGTGCCACCAGTGAAGCAGGATCTCAGCCCCAGCATTTT. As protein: CATSEAGSQPQHF.